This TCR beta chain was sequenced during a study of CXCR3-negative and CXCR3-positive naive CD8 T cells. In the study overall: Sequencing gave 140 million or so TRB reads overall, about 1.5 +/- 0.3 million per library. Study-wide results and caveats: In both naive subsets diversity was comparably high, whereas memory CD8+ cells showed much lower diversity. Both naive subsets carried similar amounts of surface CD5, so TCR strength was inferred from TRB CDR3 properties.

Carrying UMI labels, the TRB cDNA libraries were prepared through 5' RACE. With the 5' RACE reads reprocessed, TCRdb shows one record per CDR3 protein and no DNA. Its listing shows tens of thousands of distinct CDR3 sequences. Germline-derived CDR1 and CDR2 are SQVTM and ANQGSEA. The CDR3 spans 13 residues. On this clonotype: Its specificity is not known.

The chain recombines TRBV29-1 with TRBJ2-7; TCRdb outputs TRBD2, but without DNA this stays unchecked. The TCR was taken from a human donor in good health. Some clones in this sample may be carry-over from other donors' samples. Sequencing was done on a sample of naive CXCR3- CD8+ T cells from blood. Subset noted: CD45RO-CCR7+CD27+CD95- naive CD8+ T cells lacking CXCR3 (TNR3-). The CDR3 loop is CSVRTRGRYEQYF.